This T cell receptor (beta chain) was sequenced during a study of PD-L1 blockade in urothelial cancer. The overall study: Patients went on atezolizumab around 2014, receiving 1,200 mg intravenously every 3 weeks. Patients had received 0 to 3 prior chemotherapy regimens. Study-level points and caveats: Better progression-free and overall survival followed lower pretreatment blood clonality.

Profiled with immunoSEQ multiplex PCR; TCRdb holds only in-frame clones, not every one. The table has some 77,000 clones, around 87% seen once. The CDR3 spans 15 residues. CDR1 and CDR2 (germline): PRHDT, FYEKMQ (reference sequence). V was cut by 0 bases and J by 5 bases, with 11 bases left in between. About this clone itself: What it binds is not known.

The clonotype comes from a woman between 70 and 85 years old with urothelial cancer. The chain uses TRBV13 and TRBJ1-5, with D possibly TRBD1 on 5 matching bases. The specimen comprised PBMCs, sampled around atezolizumab (anti-PD-L1) treatment. CDR3 residues: CASSLGQGGYQPQHF. The CDR3 coding sequence is TGTGCCAGCAGCTTAGGGCAGGGAGGGTATCAGCCCCAGCATTTT.